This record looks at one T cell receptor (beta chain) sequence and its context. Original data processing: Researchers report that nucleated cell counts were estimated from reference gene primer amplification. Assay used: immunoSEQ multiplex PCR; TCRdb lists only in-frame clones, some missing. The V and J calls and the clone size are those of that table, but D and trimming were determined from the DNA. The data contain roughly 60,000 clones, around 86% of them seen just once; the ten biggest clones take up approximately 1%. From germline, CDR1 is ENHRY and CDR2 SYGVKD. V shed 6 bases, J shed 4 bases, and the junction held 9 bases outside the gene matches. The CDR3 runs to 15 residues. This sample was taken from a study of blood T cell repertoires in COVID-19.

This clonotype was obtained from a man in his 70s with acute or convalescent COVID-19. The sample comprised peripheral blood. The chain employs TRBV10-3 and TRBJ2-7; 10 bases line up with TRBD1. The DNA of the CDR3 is TGTGCCATCAGCGACACGGGACAGGGGCTTTACGAGCAGTACTTC. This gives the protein CAISDTGQGLYEQYF.